A selection of T cell receptor beta chains follows, all from one sample in a study of STAT3 mutations in large granular lymphocyte leukemia. Here immunoSEQ multiplex PCR was the method, and the copy in TCRdb shows in-frame clones only, minus some. Among tens of thousands of clones, 88% were seen once, and the ten largest hold about 0.46%. Sequenced input: PBMCs. Source of these receptors: a human donor with T large granular lymphocyte leukemia. Some clones in this sample may be carry-over from other donors' samples. The CDR3 runs from the conserved cysteine through the conserved F or W. D genes are given only for firm matches. Only some rows state a clone size, as once, few, many or a class for expanded clones.

size: NA; V: TRBV28; D: NA; J: TRBJ1-5; DNA: TGTGCCAGCACCGTTCCTGGACAGCCCCAGCATTTT; CDR3: CASTVPGQPQHF
size: NA; V: TRBV5-6; D: TRBD2; J: TRBJ2-2; DNA: TGTGCCAGCAGCCCCGATAGCGGGGCCCTCACCGGGGAGCTGTTTTTT; CDR3: CASSPDSGALTGELFF
size: medium-sized; V: TRBV5-1; D: NA; J: TRBJ1-6; DNA: TGCGCCAGCAGCTTGCTCGGGACTGATAATTCACCCCTCCACTTT; CDR3: CASSLLGTDNSPLHF
size: NA; V: TRBV7-9; D: NA; J: TRBJ2-3; DNA: TGTGCCAGCAGCTTAGAGGTCACAGATACGCAGTATTTT; CDR3: CASSLEVTDTQYF
size: NA; V: TRBV28; D: NA; J: TRBJ1-2; DNA: TGTGCCAGCAGTCACGGGATTTCACAGGGCTACACCTTC; CDR3: CASSHGISQGYTF
size: NA; V: TRBV11-2; D: NA; J: TRBJ2-3; DNA: TGTGCCAGCAGCCGGCTAGCGAGCACAGATACGCAGTATTTT; CDR3: CASSRLASTDTQYF
size: NA; V: TRBV7-2; D: NA; J: TRBJ2-5; DNA: TGTGCCAGCAGCTTAGGATATGGGGGCCAAGAGACCCAGTACTTC; CDR3: CASSLGYGGQETQYF
size: NA; V: TRBV28; D: NA; J: TRBJ2-1; DNA: TGTGCCAGCAGTATGGGACTCCTTGGGAGTGAGCAGTTCTTC; CDR3: CASSMGLLGSEQFF
size: NA; V: TRBV9; D: NA; J: TRBJ1-1; DNA: TGTGCCAGCAGCGGCGCTTCGACAGCTATGAACACTGAAGCTTTCTTT; CDR3: CASSGASTAMNTEAFF
size: NA; V: TRBV4-3; D: NA; J: TRBJ1-1; DNA: TGCGCCAGCAGCCCCTCCCCCCCGGGGATCACTGAAGCTTTCTTT; CDR3: CASSPSPPGITEAFF
size: NA; V: TRBV5-6; D: NA; J: TRBJ1-2; DNA: TGTGCCAGCAGCTTGGCCACATGGGAAGGGGAGAGCTACACCTTC; CDR3: CASSLATWEGESYTF
size: NA; V: TRBV5-1; D: NA; J: TRBJ1-6; DNA: TGCGCCAGCAGCCTTGACAGTTGGCCTAATTCACCCCTCCACTTT; CDR3: CASSLDSWPNSPLHF
size: NA; V: TRBV5-1; D: TRBD1; J: TRBJ1-6; DNA: TGCGCCAGCAGCCCGGGACAGACTTCTAATTCACCCCTCCACTTT; CDR3: CASSPGQTSNSPLHF
size: NA; V: TRBV6-5; D: NA; J: TRBJ1-1; DNA: TGTGCCAGCAGTTCCCGATCACTCCGGAATGAAGCTTTCTTT; CDR3: CASSSRSLRNEAFF
size: once; V: TRBV6-5; D: TRBD1; J: TRBJ1-1; DNA: TGTGCCAGCATACACAGGGGGCTGGATGAAGCTTTCTTT; CDR3: CASIHRGLDEAFF
size: once; V: TRBV4-3; D: TRBD1; J: TRBJ1-1; DNA: TGCGCCAGCAGCCAAGATGGTCCGGGACAGGGAACCGAAGCTTTCTTT; CDR3: CASSQDGPGQGTEAFF
size: few; V: TRBV7-9; D: NA; J: TRBJ2-1; DNA: TGTGCCAGCAGCTTAGATTATACCGGACCGGAGCAGTTCTTC; CDR3: CASSLDYTGPEQFF
size: NA; V: TRBV27; D: NA; J: TRBJ1-4; DNA: TGTGCCAGCAGCTCTGGGGGCCCTAATGAAAAACTGTTTTTT; CDR3: CASSSGGPNEKLFF
size: NA; V: TRBV5-1; D: NA; J: TRBJ1-5; DNA: TGCGCCAGCAGCTTGGACGGTTATAGCAATCAGCCCCAGCATTTT; CDR3: CASSLDGYSNQPQHF
size: NA; V: TRBV29-1; D: TRBD2; J: TRBJ2-1; DNA: TGCAGCGTTGAAGGGACGGTGACTAGCGGACGAGGGGAGCAGTTCTTC; CDR3: CSVEGTVTSGRGEQFF
size: once; V: TRBV4-2; D: NA; J: TRBJ2-1; DNA: TGTGCCAGCAGCCAAGGTGTGGCAGCGGATGAGCAGTTCTTC; CDR3: CASSQGVAADEQFF
size: NA; V: TRBV7-2; D: NA; J: TRBJ1-3; DNA: TGTGCCAGCAGCTTAGGGCAGGGAAACACCATATATTTT; CDR3: CASSLGQGNTIYF
size: NA; V: TRBV30; D: TRBD2; J: TRBJ2-1; DNA: TGTGCCTGGAGTGTTGGATTTAGGCGGGGGAGCTCCTACAATGAGCAGTTCTTC; CDR3: CAWSVGFRRGSSYNEQFF
size: NA; V: TRBV5-3; D: TRBD1; J: TRBJ1-6; DNA: TGTGCCAGAAGGTGGGACAGCCTACTTTATAATTCACCCCTCCACTTT; CDR3: CARRWDSLLYNSPLHF
size: NA; V: TRBV7-9; D: NA; J: TRBJ2-3; DNA: TGTGCCAGCAGCTTCCGGCGGGGGCGAGCTTCTTCTAGCACAGATACGCAGTATTTT; CDR3: CASSFRRGRASSSTDTQYF